This TCR beta chain was observed in a study of cytomegalovirus exposure and HLA in healthy donors. Study-wide results and limits: Rarity marked most TCR sequences, yet some public TCRs occurred in many donors. The classifier reportedly diagnosed cytomegalovirus status with high sensitivity and specificity. The authors enumerated under 200 TCR beta chains as linked to cytomegalovirus.

In this sample, this clone turned up a few times. The antigen is unknown. Per germline, CDR1 LNHDA and CDR2 SQIVND (reference sequence). The CDR3 totals 13 residues. With V trimmed by 5 bases and J by 3 bases, 1 base remained unmatched. TCRdb's table, derived via immunoSEQ multiplex PCR, lists solely in-frame clones and lacks some. The data contain 80,000 to 100,000 clones, around nine tenths of them seen just once; the ten biggest clones take up about 4%. The V call is TRBV19, the J call TRBJ1-1; 9 bases are shared with TRBD1. The sequenced sample consisted of PBMCs. The sequence was obtained from a woman in her 30s in good health and CMV-seronegative. The DNA for the CDR3 is TGTGCCAGTAGTTGGGACAGGGACACTGAAGCTTTCTTT. Amino acid sequence: CASSWDRDTEAFF.